Below are 6 T cell receptor beta chains sequenced from a single sample in a study of T-cell reconstitution after alpha-beta-depleted transplantation in children. Molecular barcoding with unique molecular identifiers was used for the TCRbeta library. From the PCR reads, TCRdb called clonotypes with MiXCR, one entry per CDR3 protein. This sample has roughly 150,000 distinct CDR3 sequences; over 8.5% occur once, and the top ten carry roughly an eighth. The material sequenced was PBMCs, taken before TCRalphabeta/CD19-depleted stem cell transplant. The origin of the receptors is a boy aged 2 to 10 with acute myeloid leukemia, due to receive a stem cell transplant.

This clonotype has just a few counts. The V and J genes are TRBV7-9 and TRBJ2-3; TRBD2 is a possible D gene (6 bases). Germline V CDR1 and CDR2: SEHNR, FQNEAQ (reference sequence). The CDR3 has 15 residues. V was cut by 4 bases and J by 0 bases, with 11 bases left in between. DNA for the CDR3: TGTGCCAGCAGCTGGGGACTCTCGAGCACAGATACGCAGTATTTT. The encoded protein is CASSWGLSSTDTQYF.

Turning to this clonotype: One base away lies a much larger clone, so this may be a sequencing read error. This rearrangement joins TRBV5-6 to TRBJ2-5; maybe TRBD1 (7 bases). Germline V gene lookup returns CDR1 SGHDT and CDR2 YYEEEE. The CDR3 covers 13 residues. CDR3 DNA: TGTGTCAGCAGAGGCAGGGGGGTAGAGACCCAGTACTTC. It specifies CVSRGRGVETQYF.

This clonotype was counted many times. The J gene is TRBJ2-1, the V gene TRBV7-3; 7 bases match TRBD2. With 0 bases clipped from V and 8 bases from J, the junction kept 7 bases outside the gene matches. The length of the CDR3 is 15 residues. Per the germline V gene, CDR1 is SGHTA and CDR2 is FQGTGA. The CDR3 loop is CASSLTGGESDEQFF. CDR3 sequence (DNA): TGTGCCAGCAGCTTAACGGGGGGGGAGAGCGATGAGCAGTTCTTC.

This clonotype was seen repeatedly, ten times or more. The rearrangement links TRBV4-2 to TRBJ2-5; TRBD2 matches at 7 bases. The V gene end was trimmed by 5 bases and the J gene end by 5 bases; junction bases not matched to a gene: 8. The CDR3 sequence is 14 residues long. Germline V gene lookup returns CDR1 LGHNA and CDR2 YNFKEQ. CDR3 nucleotide sequence: TGTGCCAGCAGCGACCGCGGGAGTCGGGAGACCCAGTACTTC. Its protein is CASSDRGSRETQYF.

This clonotype occurred many times. The chain is built from TRBV24-1 and TRBJ2-3; D is perhaps TRBD2 (6 bases). Trimming stripped 0 bases from V and 0 bases from J, with 9 bases between. The length of the CDR3 is 16 residues. Per germline, CDR1 KGHDR and CDR2 SFDVKD. The CDR3 DNA reads TGTGCCACCAGTGATTTGACCGGGAGTAGCACAGATACGCAGTATTTT. This codes for CATSDLTGSSTDTQYF.

The sample holds many counts of this clonotype. The V gene is TRBV7-9, the J gene TRBJ2-3; no reliable D call. Trimming shortened V by 5 bases and J by 9 bases, and 12 bases separated the two germline ends. CDR3 length equals 12 residues. Germline V lookup: CDR1 SEHNR, CDR2 FQNEAQ (reference sequence). The CDR3 DNA reads as TGTGCCAGCAGCCGCGGTCCCTGGACGCAGTATTTT. This encodes CASSRGPWTQYF.